This record concerns one T cell receptor (beta chain) sequence. Those designated as exposed participants met a COVID-19 case within 2 weeks before study entry. The data stem from a study of blood T cell repertoires in COVID-19. Per the study methods: Estimation of nucleated cell counts relied on the amplification of reference gene primers. Only in-frame clones appear in the TCRdb table, and some are missing; sequencing was by immunoSEQ multiplex PCR. V and J calls plus clone size are reproduced from that table; the DNA served to infer D and trimming. The sample lists 250,000 to 300,000 clones, roughly 80% occurring once. J gave up 0 bases and V 4 bases, and 7 bases lay outside the gene matches. CDR3 length equals 16 residues. The V gene's germline CDR1 is SGHNT and CDR2 YYREEE (reference sequence).

The chain recombines TRBV5-4 with TRBJ2-7, with 10 bases that match TRBD1. Specimen: PBMCs or T cells enriched from blood (not recorded which). The clonotype originates from a man in his forties who had been exposed to COVID-19. CDR3 DNA sequence: TGTGCCAGCAGCGGCATGACAGGGGGCGCCTCCTACGAGCAGTACTTC. This codes for CASSGMTGGASYEQYF.